What follows describes a single TCR beta chain. This clone was seen a handful of times. Its antigen is currently not known. Base qualities were left out, and no much larger clone turns up one base away. This sample stems from a study of shared clonotypes between healthy human individuals (dated by TCRdb to 2020 to 2022). General notes on the study: The cohort comprised a couple of women and a few men aged 18 to 49 years. Libraries were prepared and TCR repertoires were sequenced by different laboratories using diverse techniques, in order to increase sequencing depth and limit assay-specific biases. The study deeply sequenced blood TCR repertoires of several healthy adults to estimate repertoire size and the extent of clonotype sharing between individuals. For each donor, CD4 naive and CD4 memory were each run on three plates, CD8 naive on two plates, and CD8 memory on one plate. Each donor's leukapheresis produced roughly between about 0.8 and 10 billion PBMCs. On the study overall, not on this receptor specifically: Sampling was restricted to blood, and TCR repertoires in tissue are likely to differ from TCR repertoires in blood. Even with the large sequencing depth, rarefaction of the sorted-subset datasets indicated that sequencing was incomplete. Pairwise subsampling led to the expectation that sequencing depth would affect the degree of clonotype sharing among donors. Compared with non-shared clonotypes, clonotypes shared by all four sorted-subset donors had higher generation probabilities. Sharing across four donors was observed for about 5% of naive CD4, 3% to 4% of naive CD8, 2.3% of memory CD4, and about 0.38% of memory CD8 clonotypes. Estimated clonotype richness was generally larger for naive than for memory subsets. The genetic and exposure-history diversity represented was limited by the small number of donors.

The donors were healthy, HIV-negative adults with no recently reported acute infections or vaccinations. Every donor was a Caucasian adult residing in Nashville, Tennessee, USA. Magnetic negative selection was used to enrich CD4+ T cells, after which naive cells were positively selected on CD45RA and the negative fraction became the memory subset. Blood was collected by leukapheresis, and PBMCs were isolated by Ficoll-Histopaque density gradient centrifugation and then cryopreserved in liquid nitrogen vapor phase. Purity and quantity of every magnetically sorted T cell population were checked by analytical flow cytometry. Genomic DNA was isolated from every sorted fraction and measured by UV absorbance on a Nanodrop 2000c. Using the deep immunoSEQ assay, multiplex PCR amplified TCR CDR3 regions from genomic DNA. For each cell subset, the extracted genomic DNA was distributed evenly across all wells of several immunoSEQ 96-well plates, and each plate served as one replicate. For sorted subsets, each replicate PCR was loaded with about 0.2 ug genomic DNA, equivalent to about 30,000 T cell genomes. Purified libraries were measured with a Qubit 3.0 fluorometer, size-checked on a Bioanalyzer 2100, and measured again with the KAPA Library Quantification kit. Each immunoSEQ 96-well plate was sequenced on its own single-read 150-cycle Illumina NextSeq 550 flow cell. The published analysis was carried out like this. Because only junctional sequences without quality scores were contained in the immunoSEQ output, filtering matching that applied to full-length reads could not be performed. To assign V/J genes and CDR3, sequences were annotated using PyIR, a Python wrapper for IgBLAST v1.9, with IMGT germline references. Any read was removed if the V/J assignment was weak (E-value above 1e-6), the CDR3 was missing, or the read contained stop codons, out-of-frame junctions, or ambiguous translated residues. V3J clonotypes were defined as sequences sharing the same inferred V gene, J gene, and CDR3 amino acid sequence. The percentage overlap between two repertoires was calculated by dividing the number of shared unique clonotypes by the size of the smaller repertoire. Three approaches were used to assess repertoire richness: RTK rarefaction, the Chao1 estimator, and Recon v2.1 estimates of unobserved clonotypes. Generation probabilities were computed with OLGA for all TCRbeta clonotypes obtained by the gDNA method from four donors. TCRdb limited this immuneACCESS table to in-frame rearrangements with V and J called. A share of clones is missing; checked studies link under half to unresolved V genes, and the rest is unexplained. V and J calls and clone size follow that table, whereas D and trimming were derived from the DNA. Here the sample has over a million clones; roughly 95% occur a single time. The ten largest clones capture over 1% of the sample.

Reading from cysteine to phenylalanine, the CDR3 counts 15 amino acids. Only the CDR3 portion is preserved as DNA: 45 bases, with reading frame beginning at the first base. A distance of 15 bases separates the germline ends of V and J, which lose 0 bases and 7 bases respectively. The germline V gene supplies CDR1 MNHEY and CDR2 SVGAGI. The chain is encoded by TRBV6-5 joined to TRBJ2-5; no D segment can be confidently identified. This TCR came from a man aged 25 to 40 in good health. Sequenced: naive CD4+ T cells sorted from blood. Taken with the paper, the label for cell subset or site translates to: CD45RA+ positively selected. The CDR3 reads CASSYSPVVGGTQYF. The DNA is as follows: TGTGCCAGCAGTTACTCCCCGGTAGTTGGTGGGACCCAGTACTTC.